Each of the 30 T cell receptor beta chains below was sequenced from the same sample in a study of CD8+ T cells in alopecia areata. Treatment meaning: oral pan-JAK inhibitor, 5-10 mg twice daily. Investigators isolated RNA and reverse transcribed it into cDNA to act as the sequencing template. Assay used: immunoSEQ multiplex PCR; TCRdb lists only in-frame clones, some missing. The repertoire has over 150,000 clones, around three fifths of them found once; the top ten carry 14%. The sequencing here drew on CD4+ T cells sorted from blood, taken at week 24, from a patient treated with tofacitinib. The receptors were gathered from a human donor with alopecia areata.

This clone came up a few times. The chain employs TRBV28 and TRBJ1-2; 7 bases fit TRBD1. The length of the CDR3 is 15 residues. Germline assignment: CDR1 MDHEN and CDR2 SYDVKM. The V segment lost 1 base and the J segment 7 bases; nucleotides outside the gene matches: 9. CDR3 bases: TGTGCCAGCAGTTTATCGACAGGGAGCTTACGTGGCTACACCTTC. Translated, it gives CASSLSTGSLRGYTF.

This clone was recorded a few times. The chain couples TRBV4-2 to TRBJ2-3; 9 bases line up with TRBD2. Trimming cost V 0 bases and J 5 bases; bases outside gene matches: 12. The CDR3 covers 18 residues. Germline CDR1 and CDR2: LGHNA and YNFKEQ. CDR3 protein: CASSQELSLAGRGDTQYF. CDR3 in DNA: TGTGCCAGCAGCCAAGAGTTATCCCTAGCGGGGCGGGGAGATACGCAGTATTTT.

V and J are TRBV25-1 and TRBJ2-5; D gene uncertain. V shed 4 bases and J shed 5 bases, with 11 bases lying between them. The CDR3 covers 13 residues. Germline V gene lookup returns CDR1 MGHDK and CDR2 SYGVNS. This CDR3 is CASSGDQRETQYF. The CDR3 nucleotides are TGTGCCAGCAGTGGCGACCAGAGGGAGACCCAGTACTTC.

The J gene is TRBJ2-3, the V gene TRBV6-5; possibly TRBD2 for D (5 bases). V lost 2 bases and J lost 3, with 12 bases in between. Germline V lookup: CDR1 MNHEY, CDR2 SVGAGI. This CDR3 region has 15 residues. CDR3 coding DNA: TGTGCCAGCAGTTACAGGCCTTCGGGGACAGATACGCAGTATTTT. As protein: CASSYRPSGTDTQYF.

V usage is TRBV29-1 and J usage is TRBJ1-4, with D tentatively TRBD1 (5 bases). Germline assignment: CDR1 SQVTM and CDR2 ANQGSEA. The V gene lost 3 bases and the J gene lost 7 bases, with 12 bases spanning the gap. This CDR3 has 13 residues. CDR3 loop: CSVESPGLEKLFF. In nucleotides, the CDR3 is TGCAGCGTTGAGAGCCCGGGACTTGAAAAACTGTTTTTT.

The V call is TRBV12-5, the J call TRBJ1-6; D may be TRBD1 (5 bases). The CDR3 consists of 14 residues. Germline loops: CDR1 LGHNT, CDR2 FRNRAP. Trimming took off 3 bases at V and 7 bases at J, with 10 bases between the two ends. The CDR3 reads CASGFGQLNSPLHF. The CDR3 region has the DNA TGTGCTAGTGGTTTCGGACAATTGAATTCACCCCTCCACTTT.

V is TRBV29-1 and J is TRBJ1-4; a possible D gene is TRBD1 (6 bases). Trimming stripped 7 bases from V and 5 bases from J, with 14 bases between. The CDR3 has 13 amino acids. Per the germline V gene, CDR1 is SQVTM and CDR2 is ANQGSEA. The CDR3 DNA reads TGCAGCGGGATGACAGGAATAAATGAAAAACTGTTTTTT. Its translation: CSGMTGINEKLFF.

The chain is built from TRBV6-5 and TRBJ1-4, with a tentative D call TRBD1 (6 bases). Per the germline V gene, CDR1 is MNHEY and CDR2 is SVGAGI. The CDR3 contains 14 residues. Deletions cut 6 bases from V and 8 bases from J, with 16 bases between. This CDR3 reads CASSLRGIGEKLFF. The CDR3 nucleotides read TGTGCCAGCAGCTTGAGGGGGATTGGCGAAAAACTGTTTTTT.

This chain's CDR3 is CAWISRAPHNSPLHF. In DNA, the CDR3 is TGTGCCTGGATTAGCCGGGCCCCACATAATTCACCCCTCCACTTT. V gene TRBV30 combines with J gene TRBJ1-6; D unclear. Germline V CDR1 and CDR2: GTSNPN, SVGIG (reference sequence). V gave up 4 bases and J gave up 5 bases, with 15 bases separating them. The CDR3 consists of 15 residues.

V and J are TRBV1 and TRBJ1-2; the tabulated D call, TRBD1, remains unverified against the DNA. TRBV1 constitutes a pseudogene. The CDR3 runs 17 residues. The CDR3 loop is CTSSRPGQELANYGYTF. DNA for the CDR3: TGCACCAGCAGCCGACCGGGACAGGAGTTAGCTAACTATGGCTACACCTTC.

The chain recombines TRBV30 with TRBJ1-1, with TRBD1 as a possible D gene (6 bases). The CDR3 runs 13 residues. Trimming removed 2 bases from V and 5 bases from J, with 12 bases in between. CDR1 and CDR2 (germline): GTSNPN, SVGIG (reference sequence). The DNA for the CDR3 is TGTGCCTGGAGTCGGGATCAGGGGACTGAAGCTTTCTTT. Translating gives CAWSRDQGTEAFF.

This clone was observed a few times. This chain joins TRBV30 and TRBJ1-1; TRBD1 agrees at 9 bases. Germline V lookup: CDR1 GTSNPN, CDR2 SVGIG (reference sequence). This CDR3 contains 16 residues. V lost 0 bases, J lost 9 bases, and 14 bases stayed unmatched. In DNA, the CDR3 is TGTGCCTGGAGTGTATGGGGGACAGGGAAGGGAACCAAAGCTTTCTTT. This sequence encodes CAWSVWGTGKGTKAFF.

This clone occurred once. CDR3 loop: CASSVFGYEQYF. CDR3 in DNA: TGTGCCAGCAGTGTTTTCGGCTACGAGCAGTACTTC. The gene calls are TRBV25-1 and TRBJ2-7; D is undetermined. Trimming took off 4 bases at V and 3 bases at J, with 7 bases between the two ends. Germline values: CDR1 MGHDK, CDR2 SYGVNS. There are 12 residues in the CDR3.

As concerns this clone: Additional DNA sequences in this sample encode the identical CDR3. The J gene is TRBJ2-3, the V gene TRBV30; D gene ambiguous. Germline V CDR1 and CDR2: GTSNPN, SVGIG (reference sequence). CDR3 length: 11 amino acids. V was clipped by 0 bases and J by 4 bases, with 2 bases between them. As DNA, the CDR3 is TGTGCCTGGAGTGTATCAGATACGCAGTATTTT. It yields the protein CAWSVSDTQYF.

This clone was recorded a few times. V usage is TRBV18 and J usage is TRBJ1-1; 11 bases are shared with TRBD1. Germline CDR1 KGHSH, CDR2 LQKENI. The CDR3 totals 16 residues. The trim removed 4 bases at V and 4 bases at J, leaving 8 bases unmatched. The CDR3 DNA reads TGTGCCAGCTCACGACGGGACAGGGGGGGAACCACTGAAGCTTTCTTT. This sequence encodes CASSRRDRGGTTEAFF.

V and J are TRBV6-5 and TRBJ2-7; D may be TRBD1 or TRBD2 (5 bases each). The germline V gene encodes CDR1 MNHEY and CDR2 SVGAGI. The V end was cut by 6 bases, the J end by 3 bases, with 15 bases between. This CDR3 has 14 amino acids. The CDR3 DNA sequence: TGTGCCAGCAGGCCACGGGGCTTTGGCTACGAGCAGTACTTC. This gives the protein CASRPRGFGYEQYF.

The V gene is TRBV30, the J gene TRBJ2-5; 13 bases are a match to TRBD2. Germline lookup yields CDR1 GTSNPN and CDR2 SVGIG (reference sequence). The V gene end was trimmed by 3 bases and the J gene end by 4 bases; junction bases not matched to a gene: 5. The CDR3 is 15 residues long. CDR3 protein: CAWRLAGGPGETQYF. CDR3 nucleotides: TGTGCCTGGAGACTAGCGGGGGGGCCTGGAGAGACCCAGTACTTC.

This clone was seen just once. The chain links TRBV18 to TRBJ2-1; 7 nucleotides match TRBD2. CDR1 is KGHSH and CDR2 is LQKENI in the germline V gene. Trimming removed 2 bases from V and 4 bases from J; junction bases left unmatched: 2. CDR3 length: 14 residues. CDR3 nucleotide sequence: TGTGCCAGCTCACCAAGGACTAGTTACAATGAGCAGTTCTTC. Translated: CASSPRTSYNEQFF.

V gene TRBV11-2 combines with J gene TRBJ1-2, with 11 bases fitting TRBD1. The CDR3 is 15 amino acids. Looked up from germline, CDR1 is SGHAT and CDR2 is FQNNGV. The V and J ends lost 2 bases and 8 bases, in that order; junction bases with no gene match: 7. The CDR3: CASSLSRTGGAGYTF. CDR3 bases: TGTGCCAGCAGCTTATCGCGGACAGGGGGCGCCGGCTACACCTTC.

A few counts support this clone. V gene TRBV6-5 combines with J gene TRBJ2-3; 7 bases align to TRBD1. Germline V gene lookup returns CDR1 MNHEY and CDR2 SVGAGI. J gave up 0 bases and V 0 bases, and 3 bases lay outside the gene matches. The CDR3 sequence is 16 residues long. The CDR3 region has the DNA TGTGCCAGCAGTTACTCGGGGACAGCCAGCACAGATACGCAGTATTTT. Protein sequence: CASSYSGTASTDTQYF.

The chain recombines TRBV27 with TRBJ1-2; D gene unclear. The CDR3 runs to 12 residues. Germline values: CDR1 MNHEY, CDR2 SMNVEV (reference sequence). V shed 6 bases and J shed 7 bases, with 12 bases lying between them. CDR3 sequence reads: CASRALAIGYTF. The CDR3 DNA reads as TGTGCCAGCAGGGCACTGGCCATTGGCTACACCTTC.

The J gene is TRBJ1-2, the V gene TRBV4-1; 7 nucleotides match TRBD1. With 1 base clipped from V and 4 bases from J, the junction kept 6 bases outside the gene matches. The CDR3 runs to 15 residues. CDR1 MGHRA and CDR2 YSYEKL come from the germline V gene. DNA for the CDR3: TGCGCCAGCAGCCAAGTAGGGACAGCGCGCTATGGCTACACCTTC. This encodes CASSQVGTARYGYTF.

In this sample, this clone turned up a few times. The chain employs TRBV5-1 and TRBJ1-1, with 11 bases fitting TRBD1. Trimming cost V 5 bases and J 0 bases; bases outside gene matches: 3. The germline CDR1 and CDR2 sequences are SGHRS and YFSETQ. The CDR3 contains 15 residues. The CDR3: CASRGTGGLNTEAFF. The CDR3 nucleotides are TGCGCCAGCAGAGGGACAGGGGGTTTGAACACTGAAGCTTTCTTT.

The rearrangement joins TRBV10-3 to TRBJ1-5; possibly TRBD1 for D (5 bases). The CDR3 covers 15 residues. From germline, CDR1 is ENHRY and CDR2 SYGVKD. V shed 4 bases and J shed 0 bases, with 10 bases lying between them. The CDR3 nucleotides read TGTGCCATCAGTGCCGGGGCAGATAGCAATCAGCCCCAGCATTTT. Amino acid sequence: CAISAGADSNQPQHF.

The J gene is TRBJ1-5, the V gene TRBV29-1; 9 bases line up with TRBD1. V was pared by 4 bases and J by 3 bases, with 10 bases of the junction left unmatched. Germline V CDR1 and CDR2: SQVTM, ANQGSEA. The CDR3 spans 16 residues. The CDR3 protein is CSVAGGQGTSNQPQHF. The CDR3 DNA reads as TGCAGCGTTGCGGGGGGACAGGGAACCTCCAATCAGCCCCAGCATTTT.

This clone was detected a few times. The chain carries TRBV29-1 and TRBJ2-7; TRBD1 agrees at 8 bases. The germline CDR1 and CDR2 sequences are SQVTM and ANQGSEA. With V trimmed by 6 bases and J by 4 bases, 11 bases remained unmatched. This CDR3 contains 14 residues. The CDR3 DNA reads as TGCAGCGTGGGTCCTGTGACAGGGGTTTACGAGCAGTACTTC. This sequence encodes CSVGPVTGVYEQYF.

This clone was detected only a few times. The V call is TRBV29-1, the J call TRBJ1-1; D gene unclear. The germline V gene has CDR1 SQVTM and CDR2 ANQGSEA. This CDR3 is built from 13 residues. V was pared by 6 bases and J by 6 bases, with 17 bases between. CDR3 in DNA: TGCAGCGTCTACCGCTCAGGCCCCCCTGAAGCTTTCTTT. It specifies CSVYRSGPPEAFF.

V gene TRBV30 combines with J gene TRBJ2-1; 7 bases line up with TRBD2. The CDR3 extends over 13 amino acids. The germline V gene encodes CDR1 GTSNPN and CDR2 SVGIG (reference sequence). Germline trimming cut 1 base from V and 4 bases from J; bases unmatched to any gene: 1. The CDR3 DNA reads TGTGCCTGGAGTGCGGGGGGTTACAATGAGCAGTTCTTC. Encoded protein: CAWSAGGYNEQFF.

J is TRBJ2-1 and V is TRBV30; D tentatively reads TRBD1 or TRBD2 (5 bases each). The V gene's germline CDR1 is GTSNPN and CDR2 SVGIG (reference sequence). V lost 2 bases to trimming and J lost 8 bases, with 13 bases between them. This CDR3 spans 13 amino acids. The DNA of the CDR3 is TGTGCCTGGAGTCCCAGCCTGGGGGATGAGCAGTTCTTC. Protein product: CAWSPSLGDEQFF.

V gene TRBV7-2 combines with J gene TRBJ2-7; perhaps TRBD2 as D (5 bases). Trimming cost V 0 bases and J 3 bases, with 18 bases left between them. This CDR3 is built from 17 residues. Germline V CDR1 and CDR2: SGHTA, FQGNSA. The CDR3: CASSLAWLRDGSYEQYF. In DNA form, the CDR3 reads TGTGCCAGCAGCTTAGCGTGGTTGAGGGATGGGAGCTACGAGCAGTACTTC.